One T cell receptor (beta chain) is described in this entry. What it binds is not known. These data come from a study of T cell responses to AZD1222 COVID-19 vaccine. Sequenced by immunoSEQ multiplex PCR; TCRdb stores in-frame clones only, minus some. The top ten clones hold roughly 9% of a sample with 90,000 to 120,000 clones, around 92% of them seen once. Overall study findings and caveats: Donors in the cohort were predominantly white British and more often female, and clonal diversity was possibly underestimated.

V was pared by 9 bases and J by 5 bases, with 18 bases between. CDR3 length: 14 amino acids. Germline-derived CDR1 and CDR2 are KGHDR and SFDVKD. The sequencing here drew on peripheral blood, taken 28 days after the second AZD1222 dose. The chain uses TRBV24-1 and TRBJ1-1; tentatively, D is TRBD1 (5 bases). The source of this sequence is an adult who received the AZD1222 COVID-19 vaccine. CDR3 amino acids: CATRGGGEGTEAFF. The CDR3 region has the DNA TGTGCCACCCGTGGTGGAGGGGAGGGGACTGAAGCTTTCTTT.